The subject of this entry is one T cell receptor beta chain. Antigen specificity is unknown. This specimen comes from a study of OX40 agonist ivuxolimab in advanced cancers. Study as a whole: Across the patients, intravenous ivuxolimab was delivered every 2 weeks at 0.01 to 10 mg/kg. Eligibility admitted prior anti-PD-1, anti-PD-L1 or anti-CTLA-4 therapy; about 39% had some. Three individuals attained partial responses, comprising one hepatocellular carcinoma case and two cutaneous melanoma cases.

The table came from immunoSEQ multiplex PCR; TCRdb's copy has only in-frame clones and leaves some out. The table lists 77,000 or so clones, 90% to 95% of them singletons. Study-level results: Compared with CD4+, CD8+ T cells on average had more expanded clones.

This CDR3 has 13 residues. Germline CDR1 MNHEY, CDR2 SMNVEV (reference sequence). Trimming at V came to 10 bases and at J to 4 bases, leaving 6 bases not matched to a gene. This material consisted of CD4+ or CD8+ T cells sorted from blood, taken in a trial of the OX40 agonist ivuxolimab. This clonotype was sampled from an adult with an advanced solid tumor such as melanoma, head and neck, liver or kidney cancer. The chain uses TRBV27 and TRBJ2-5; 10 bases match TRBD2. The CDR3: CAIPRTSGETQYF. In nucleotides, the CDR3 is TGTGCCATTCCAAGGACTAGCGGAGAGACCCAGTACTTC.